These T cell receptor beta chains were read from a single sample in a study of blood T cell repertoires in COVID-19. Clones were read by immunoSEQ multiplex PCR, and TCRdb kept only the in-frame ones, dropping some. The sample includes 250,000 to 350,000 clones, around 88% of them seen just once. Specimen: peripheral blood. These receptors all come from a woman younger than 45 who had recovered from COVID-19. Both conserved end residues are part of each CDR3. The order of the fields is J gene, V gene, D gene, clone size, CDR3 protein, CDR3 DNA. The D gene is left open where the match is weak. Clone size, where shown, is once, few, many, or a class for clones that have expanded.

TRBJ1-3,TRBV18,.,.,CASKGESSTIYF,TGTGCCAGCAAGGGGGAATCGAGCACCATATATTTT
TRBJ1-1,TRBV18,.,.,CASSPRGATSLEAFF,TGTGCCAGCTCACCGCGAGGCGCAACCTCACTTGAAGCTTTCTTT
TRBJ1-2,TRBV13,.,.,CASSLIQGVANYGYTF,TGTGCCAGCAGCTTGATACAGGGCGTCGCTAACTATGGCTACACCTTC
TRBJ2-3,TRBV19,.,.,CASSTSRGTQYF,TGTGCCAGTAGTACCTCTAGGGGTACGCAGTATTTT
TRBJ2-7,TRBV5-1,TRBD1,.,CASSVNTGTGYEQYF,TGCGCCAGCAGCGTGAACACCGGGACAGGTTACGAGCAGTACTTC
TRBJ2-2,TRBV3-1/TRBV3-2,.,.,CASSLSSGELFF,TGTGCCAGCTCCCTTTCGTCCGGGGAGCTGTTTTTT
TRBJ1-1,TRBV23-1,.,.,CARRGHSMNTEAFF,TGCGCCAGGAGGGGACATAGTATGAACACTGAAGCTTTCTTT
TRBJ2-7,TRBV5-1,TRBD2,few,CASSPEGLAFDNYEQYF,TGCGCCAGCAGCCCGGAGGGACTAGCGTTCGATAACTACGAGCAGTACTTC
TRBJ2-2,TRBV4-1,TRBD1,.,CASSQGQGPNTGELFF,TGCGCCAGCAGCCAGGGACAGGGGCCGAACACCGGGGAGCTGTTTTTT
TRBJ2-5,TRBV2,.,.,CASSEERSSEETQYF,TGTGCCAGCAGTGAGGAGAGGTCCTCGGAAGAGACCCAGTACTTC
TRBJ1-6,TRBV3-1/TRBV3-2,TRBD1,many,CASGGDRGKSPLHF,TGTGCCAGTGGGGGGGACAGGGGAAAATCACCCCTCCACTTT
TRBJ1-2,TRBV18,TRBD1,.,CASSLRGDSPAYGYTF,TGTGCCAGCTCACTCAGAGGGGACAGTCCTGCCTATGGCTACACCTTC